This TCR beta chain was profiled in a study of cytomegalovirus exposure and HLA in healthy donors. About the research overall: The same platform as the approximately 670 first-cohort repertoires was used for the 120 or so validation repertoires, a later analysis reported.

General study results and limits: In the 130 or so validation repertoires, approximately 94% of cluster scores exceeded 0, per a later analysis. Reports credit the classifier with highly specific, highly sensitive diagnosis of cytomegalovirus status.

Germline CDR1 and CDR2: MNHEY and SMNVEV (reference sequence). This CDR3 region has 15 residues. Unmatched junction bases numbered 5, after V lost 2 bases and J lost 4 bases. Remarks on this clone: Its target is unknown.

Assay used: immunoSEQ multiplex PCR; TCRdb lists only in-frame clones, some missing. The sample holds hundreds of thousands of clones, around 90% seen once. This sequence joins TRBV27 and TRBJ2-7; the match to TRBD2 covers 10 bases. Sequencing was carried out using PBMCs. The TCR was taken from a young woman in good health and CMV-seropositive. The CDR3 DNA follows: TGTGCCAGCAGTTTAAGAGCGGGAGGGCTGTACGAGCAGTACTTC. Encoded protein: CASSLRAGGLYEQYF.